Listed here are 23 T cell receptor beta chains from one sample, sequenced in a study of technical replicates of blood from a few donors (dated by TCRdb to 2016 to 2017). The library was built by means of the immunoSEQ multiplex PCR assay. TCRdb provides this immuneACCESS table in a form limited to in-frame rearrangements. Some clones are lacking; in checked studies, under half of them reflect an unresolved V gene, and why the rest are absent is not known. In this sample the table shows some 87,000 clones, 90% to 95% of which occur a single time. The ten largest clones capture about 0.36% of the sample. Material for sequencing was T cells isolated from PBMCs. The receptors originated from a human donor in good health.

The CDR3 is CASSVGTGVGDTQYF. In nucleotides, the CDR3 is TGTGCCAGCAGCGTAGGGACAGGGGTCGGAGATACGCAGTATTTT. The chain links TRBV9 to TRBJ2-3; 9 positions agree with TRBD1. The CDR3 is 15 amino acids. Germline trimming cut 0 bases from V and 5 bases from J; bases unmatched to any gene: 4. CDR1 and CDR2 (germline): SGDLS, YYNGEE.

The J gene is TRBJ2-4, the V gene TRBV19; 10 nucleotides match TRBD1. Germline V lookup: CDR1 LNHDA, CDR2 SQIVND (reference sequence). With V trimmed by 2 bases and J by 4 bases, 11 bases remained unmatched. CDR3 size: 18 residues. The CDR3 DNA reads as TGTGCCAGTAGTATATCAGTACCCGGGACAGGGGCGAAAAACATTCAGTACTTC. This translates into CASSISVPGTGAKNIQYF.

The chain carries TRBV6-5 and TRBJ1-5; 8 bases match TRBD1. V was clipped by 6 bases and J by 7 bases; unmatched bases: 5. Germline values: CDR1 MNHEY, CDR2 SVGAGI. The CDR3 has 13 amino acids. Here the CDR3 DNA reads TGTGCCAGCAGAAGGACAGGGTGGCAGCCCCAGCATTTT. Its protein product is CASRRTGWQPQHF.

The DNA for the CDR3 is TGTGCCAGCAGCTTAGTGGCGGGAGTCGTAGAGACCCAGTACTTC. It is translated as CASSLVAGVVETQYF. This rearrangement joins TRBV11-2 to TRBJ2-5, with 7 bases fitting TRBD2. This CDR3 spans 15 amino acids. Trimming at V came to 1 base and at J to 4 bases, leaving 6 bases not matched to a gene. Germline-derived CDR1 and CDR2 are SGHAT and FQNNGV.

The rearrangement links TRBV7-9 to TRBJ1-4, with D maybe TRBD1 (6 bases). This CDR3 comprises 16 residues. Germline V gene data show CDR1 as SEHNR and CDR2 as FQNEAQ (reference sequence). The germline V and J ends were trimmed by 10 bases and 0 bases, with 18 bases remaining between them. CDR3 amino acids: CATSPSGVSTNEKLFF. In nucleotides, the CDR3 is TGTGCCACCTCTCCATCAGGGGTGTCAACTAATGAAAAACTGTTTTTT.

The DNA of the CDR3 is TGTGCTAGTCTCTGGTACACACGAAAGGCGGATGAGAACACTGAAGCTTTCTTT. Amino acid sequence: CASLWYTRKADENTEAFF. The V and J genes are TRBV12-5 and TRBJ1-1; D gene uncertain. Trimming took off 8 bases at V and 1 base at J, with 26 bases between the two ends. This CDR3 has 18 residues. CDR1 LGHNT and CDR2 FRNRAP come from the germline V gene.

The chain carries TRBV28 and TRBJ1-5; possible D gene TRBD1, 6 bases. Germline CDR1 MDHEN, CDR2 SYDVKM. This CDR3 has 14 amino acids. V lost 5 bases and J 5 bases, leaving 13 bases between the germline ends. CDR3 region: CASSTFTGYQPQHF. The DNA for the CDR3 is TGTGCCAGCAGTACTTTTACAGGGTATCAGCCCCAGCATTTT.

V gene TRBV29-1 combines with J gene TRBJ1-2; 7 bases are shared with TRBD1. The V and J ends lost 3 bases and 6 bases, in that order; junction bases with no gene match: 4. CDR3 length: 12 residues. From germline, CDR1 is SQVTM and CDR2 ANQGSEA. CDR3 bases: TGCAGCGTTGACGACAGGGTACATGGCTACACCTTC. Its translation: CSVDDRVHGYTF.

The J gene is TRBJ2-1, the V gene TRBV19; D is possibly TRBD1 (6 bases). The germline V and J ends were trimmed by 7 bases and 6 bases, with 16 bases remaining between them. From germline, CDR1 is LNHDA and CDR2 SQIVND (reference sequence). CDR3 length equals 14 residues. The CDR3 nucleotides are TGTGCCAGTACCCCCCAGGGGAAGGCCAATGAGCAGTTCTTC. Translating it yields CASTPQGKANEQFF.

The CDR3: CASSSTGTSYEQYF. CDR3 nucleotides: TGTGCCAGCAGCTCCACAGGGACGTCCTACGAGCAGTACTTC. J is TRBJ2-7 and V is TRBV5-4; a possible D gene is TRBD1 (6 bases). This CDR3 is 14 amino acids long. The V end was cut by 3 bases, the J end by 1 base, with 11 bases between. Germline lookup yields CDR1 SGHNT and CDR2 YYREEE (reference sequence).

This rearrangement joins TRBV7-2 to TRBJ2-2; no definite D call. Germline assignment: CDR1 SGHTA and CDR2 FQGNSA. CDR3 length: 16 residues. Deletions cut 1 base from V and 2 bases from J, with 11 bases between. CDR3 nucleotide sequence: TGTGCCAGCAGCTTAGTCTGGCAGGAAAACACCGGGGAGCTGTTTTTT. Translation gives CASSLVWQENTGELFF. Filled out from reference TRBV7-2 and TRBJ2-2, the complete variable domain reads GAGVSQSPSNKVTEKGKDVELRCDPISGHTALYWYRQSLGQGLEFLIYFQGNSAPDKSGLPSDRFSAERTGGSVSTLTIQRTQQEDSAVYLCASSLVWQENTGELFFGEGSRLTVL.

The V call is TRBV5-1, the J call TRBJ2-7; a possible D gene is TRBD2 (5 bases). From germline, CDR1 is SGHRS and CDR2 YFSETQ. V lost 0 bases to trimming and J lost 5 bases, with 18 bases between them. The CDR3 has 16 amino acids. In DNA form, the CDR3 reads TGCGCCAGCAGCTTGGGAGCCCGCGGCGGAGGTGACGAGCAGTACTTC. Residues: CASSLGARGGGDEQYF.

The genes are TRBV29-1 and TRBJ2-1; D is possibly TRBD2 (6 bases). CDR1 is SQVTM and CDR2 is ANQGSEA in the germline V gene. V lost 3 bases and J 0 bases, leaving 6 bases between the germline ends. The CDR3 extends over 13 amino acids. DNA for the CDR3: TGCAGCGTTGACGGGGGCTCCTACAATGAGCAGTTCTTC. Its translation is CSVDGGSYNEQFF.

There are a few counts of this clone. The CDR3 loop is CASSGTLNTEAFF. CDR3 coding DNA: TGTGCCAGTAGTGGGACTTTGAACACTGAAGCTTTCTTT. This chain joins TRBV19 and TRBJ1-1; a weak D match, TRBD1 (5 bases). Trimming took off 5 bases at V and 0 bases at J, with 7 bases between the two ends. The V gene's germline CDR1 is LNHDA and CDR2 SQIVND (reference sequence). The CDR3 length is 13 residues.

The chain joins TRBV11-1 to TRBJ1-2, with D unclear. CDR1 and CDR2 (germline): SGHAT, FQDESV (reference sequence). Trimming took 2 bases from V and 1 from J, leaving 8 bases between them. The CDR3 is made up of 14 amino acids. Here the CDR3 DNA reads TGTGCCAGCAGCTTATCCCCCAATAACTATGGCTACACCTTC. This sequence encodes CASSLSPNNYGYTF.

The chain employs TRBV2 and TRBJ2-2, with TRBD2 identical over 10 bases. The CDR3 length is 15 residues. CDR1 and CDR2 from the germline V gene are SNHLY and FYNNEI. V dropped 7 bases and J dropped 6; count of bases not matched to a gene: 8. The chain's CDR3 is CASKLLAGVAGELFF. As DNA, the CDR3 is TGTGCCAGCAAGCTGCTAGCGGGGGTAGCCGGGGAGCTGTTTTTT.

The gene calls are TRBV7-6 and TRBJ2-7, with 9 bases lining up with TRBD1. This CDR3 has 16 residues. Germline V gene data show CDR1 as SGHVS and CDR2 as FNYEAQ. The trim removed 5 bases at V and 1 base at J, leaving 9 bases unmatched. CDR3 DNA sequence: TGTGCCAGCAGCCTACCGTCGGGACAGGGATCCTACGAGCAGTACTTC. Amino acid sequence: CASSLPSGQGSYEQYF.

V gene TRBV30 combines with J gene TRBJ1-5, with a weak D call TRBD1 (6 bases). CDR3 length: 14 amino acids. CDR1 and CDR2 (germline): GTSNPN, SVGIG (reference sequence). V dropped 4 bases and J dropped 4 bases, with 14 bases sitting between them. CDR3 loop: CAWTQGNLNQPQHF. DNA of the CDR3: TGTGCCTGGACCCAGGGGAACCTAAATCAGCCCCAGCATTTT. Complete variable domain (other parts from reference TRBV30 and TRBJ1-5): SQTIHQWPATLVQPVGSPLSLECTVEGTSNPNLYWYRQAAGRGLQLLFYSVGIGQISSEVPQNLSASRPQDRQFILSSKKLLLSDSGFYLCAWTQGNLNQPQHFGDGTRLSIL.

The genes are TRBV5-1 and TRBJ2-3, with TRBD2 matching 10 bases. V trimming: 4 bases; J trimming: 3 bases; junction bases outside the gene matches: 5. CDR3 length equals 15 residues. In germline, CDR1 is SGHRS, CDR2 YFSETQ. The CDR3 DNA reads TGCGCCAGCAGCCCTAGCGGGAGAAGGACAGATACGCAGTATTTT. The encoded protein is CASSPSGRRTDTQYF.

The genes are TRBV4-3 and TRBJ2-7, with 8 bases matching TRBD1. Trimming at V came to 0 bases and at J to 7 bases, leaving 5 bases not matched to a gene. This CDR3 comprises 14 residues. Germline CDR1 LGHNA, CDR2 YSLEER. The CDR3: CASSQDTGGMEQYF. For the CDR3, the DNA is TGCGCCAGCAGCCAAGACACAGGGGGTATGGAGCAGTACTTC.

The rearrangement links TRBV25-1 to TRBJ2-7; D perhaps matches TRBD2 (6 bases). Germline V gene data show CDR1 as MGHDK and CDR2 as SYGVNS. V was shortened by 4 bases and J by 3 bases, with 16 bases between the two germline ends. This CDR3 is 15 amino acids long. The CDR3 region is CASSGDSGPNYEQYF. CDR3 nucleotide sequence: TGTGCCAGCAGTGGAGATAGCGGTCCGAACTACGAGCAGTACTTC.

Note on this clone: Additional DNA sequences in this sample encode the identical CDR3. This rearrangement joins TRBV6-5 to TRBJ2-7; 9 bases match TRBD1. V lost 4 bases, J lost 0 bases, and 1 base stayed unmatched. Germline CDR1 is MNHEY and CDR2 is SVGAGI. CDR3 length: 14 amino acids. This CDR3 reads CASSWDRASYEQYF. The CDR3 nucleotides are TGTGCCAGCAGTTGGGACAGGGCCTCCTACGAGCAGTACTTC.

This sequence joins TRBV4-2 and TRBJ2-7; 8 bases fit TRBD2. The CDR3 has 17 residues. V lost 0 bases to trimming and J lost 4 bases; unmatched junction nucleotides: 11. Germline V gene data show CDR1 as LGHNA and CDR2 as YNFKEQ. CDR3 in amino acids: CASSQEGGFSGNYEQYF. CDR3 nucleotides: TGTGCCAGCAGCCAAGAAGGGGGATTTAGCGGGAATTACGAGCAGTACTTC.